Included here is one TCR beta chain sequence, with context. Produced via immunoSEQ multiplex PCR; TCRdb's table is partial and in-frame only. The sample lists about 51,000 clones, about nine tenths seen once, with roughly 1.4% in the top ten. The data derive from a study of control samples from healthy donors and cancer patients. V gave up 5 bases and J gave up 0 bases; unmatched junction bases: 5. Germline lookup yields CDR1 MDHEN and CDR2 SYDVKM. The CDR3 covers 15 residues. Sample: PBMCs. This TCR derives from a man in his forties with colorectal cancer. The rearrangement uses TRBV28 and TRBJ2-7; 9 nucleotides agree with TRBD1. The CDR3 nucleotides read TGTGCCAGCAGTCCAGGGACAGGGAGCTCCTACGAGCAGTACTTC. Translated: CASSPGTGSSYEQYF.